This TCR beta chain stems from a study of blood T cell repertoires in COVID-19. Looking at the study overall: Donors in the United States, Italy and Spain gave samples during acute or convalescent COVID-19. The cDNA or gDNA used as material had been derived from T cells, B-cell-depleted T cells, or PBMCs.

How the authors handled the data: Estimation of nucleated cell counts relied on the amplification of reference gene primers. The method was immunoSEQ multiplex PCR; TCRdb's version includes in-frame clones alone and lacks a portion of them. V and J calls and clone size are as listed in that table; D and trimming were resolved from the DNA. The sample includes approximately 97,000 clones, 88% of them seen just once. Sequencing used peripheral blood. The sequence came from a man in his fifties with COVID-19, enrolled during active disease.

Here the CDR3 reads CASSPWGIAGGLLAKNIQYF. In DNA, the CDR3 is TGTGCCAGCAGCCCCTGGGGCATAGCGGGGGGGCTACTAGCCAAAAACATTCAGTACTTC. This chain joins TRBV27 and TRBJ2-4, with 11 bases identical to TRBD2. The CDR3 contains 20 residues. Germline CDR1 reads MNHEY; CDR2 reads SMNVEV (reference sequence). The V and J ends lost 6 bases and 0 bases, in that order; junction bases with no gene match: 16.